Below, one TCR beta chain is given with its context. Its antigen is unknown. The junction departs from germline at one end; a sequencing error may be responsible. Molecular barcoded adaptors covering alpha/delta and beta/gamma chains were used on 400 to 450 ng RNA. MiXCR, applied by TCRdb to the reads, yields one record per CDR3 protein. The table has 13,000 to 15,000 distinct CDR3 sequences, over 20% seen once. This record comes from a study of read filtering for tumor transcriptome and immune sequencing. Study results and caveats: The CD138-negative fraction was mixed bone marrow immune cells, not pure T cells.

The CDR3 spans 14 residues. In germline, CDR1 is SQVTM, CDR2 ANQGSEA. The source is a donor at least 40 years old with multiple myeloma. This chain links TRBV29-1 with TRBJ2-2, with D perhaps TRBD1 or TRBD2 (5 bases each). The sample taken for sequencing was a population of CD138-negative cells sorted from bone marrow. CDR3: CRVDLGAGTGELFF. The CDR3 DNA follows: TGCCGCGTTGATCTCGGGGCGGGCACCGGTGAGCTGTTTTTT.